This T cell receptor (beta chain) emerged from a study of blood T cell repertoires in COVID-19. Study-wide context: Acute and convalescent COVID-19 specimens originated in the United States, Italy and Spain. Sources were T cells, B-cell-depleted T cells, or PBMCs; the material itself was cDNA or gDNA.

Per the original methods: Amplification with reference gene primers provided the estimates of nucleated cell counts. Sequencing was performed with immunoSEQ multiplex PCR; in TCRdb, only in-frame clones are kept and a portion is missing. V and J calls and clone size come straight from that table; D and trimming were deduced from the DNA. The repertoire includes just over 95,000 clones, about 80% of them detected once, and approximately 18% sits in the top ten. CDR1 and CDR2 from the germline V gene are MDHEN and SYDVKM. This CDR3 has 16 amino acids. The source of this sequence is an elderly man with acute or convalescent COVID-19. Specimen: peripheral blood. The chain joins TRBV28 to TRBJ1-5; 9 bases are a match to TRBD1. CDR3 residues: CAATGGRRGSNQPQHF. DNA for the CDR3: TGTGCTGCTACAGGGGGCCGGAGGGGTAGCAATCAGCCCCAGCATTTT.